The 18 T cell receptor beta chains below were found in one sample sequenced in a study of metastatic and nonmetastatic thyroid tumors. Patients underwent thyroid surgery, and none had received any treatment before it. TCRdb recomputed clones from the PCR reads via MiXCR. The table lists over 3,000 clones, 30% to 45% of them singletons. Sequenced sample: tumor tissue. All receptors derive from a male donor with papillary thyroid cancer or a benign thyroid nodule (not recorded which). Some clones in this sample may be carry-over from other donors' samples.

The chain combines TRBV11-2 with TRBJ2-7; D perhaps matches TRBD2 (6 bases). The CDR3 length is 14 residues. Germline V CDR1 and CDR2: SGHAT, FQNNGV. V gave up 5 bases and J gave up 0 bases, with 11 bases separating them. This chain's CDR3 is CASSPLARSYEQYF. The CDR3 nucleotides are TGTGCCAGCAGCCCCCTAGCGCGCTCCTACGAGCAGTACTTC.

This clone was counted between two and nine times. The chain recombines TRBV6-2 or TRBV6-3 with TRBJ1-5; possible D gene TRBD1, 5 bases. CDR3 length: 15 amino acids. Looked up from germline, CDR1 is MNHEY and CDR2 is SVGEGT. V was trimmed by 2 bases and J by 6 bases, leaving 14 bases between them. In DNA form, the CDR3 reads TGTGCCAGCAGTTACAGGGGCCCCGTAGGTCAGCCCCAGCATTTT. The encoded protein is CASSYRGPVGQPQHF.

This clone is medium-sized (0.01 to 0.1%) in the sample. The V and J genes are TRBV7-9 and TRBJ2-6; TRBD1 agrees at 9 bases. V was pared by 5 bases and J by 2 bases, with 7 bases of the junction left unmatched. This CDR3 contains 17 residues. Germline CDR1 and CDR2: SEHNR and FQNEAQ (reference sequence). The CDR3 sequence is CASSQNRGQAGANVLTF. DNA for the CDR3: TGTGCCAGCAGCCAGAACAGGGGGCAGGCTGGGGCCAACGTCCTGACTTTC.

J is TRBJ1-2 and V is TRBV6-1; D ambiguous. Germline loops: CDR1 MNHNS, CDR2 SASEGT. V dropped 10 bases and J dropped 2 bases, with 8 bases sitting between them. The CDR3 loop spans 11 amino acids. The CDR3 loop is CATTVNYGYTF. For the CDR3, the DNA is TGTGCCACCACGGTGAACTATGGCTACACCTTC.

This clone was seen a few times. The V call is TRBV7-2, the J call TRBJ1-2; D ambiguous. The germline gives CDR1 SGHTA, CDR2 FQGNSA. V lost 3 bases and J lost 7, with 9 bases in between. The CDR3 has 12 residues. The CDR3 sequence: CASSFDYFGYTF. The DNA of the CDR3 is TGTGCCAGCAGCTTTGATTATTTTGGCTACACCTTC.

This clone has just a few counts. The chain is built from TRBV28 and TRBJ2-2; 11 bases match TRBD1. Trimming cost V 6 bases and J 5 bases; bases outside gene matches: 5. Germline values: CDR1 MDHEN, CDR2 SYDVKM. The CDR3 is 15 amino acids. The CDR3 DNA reads TGTGCCAGCAGCCTGGACAGGGGGCGTACCGGGGAGCTGTTTTTT. It codes for CASSLDRGRTGELFF.

This rearrangement joins TRBV27 to TRBJ2-7; TRBD1 might be the D (6 bases). The CDR3 has 14 amino acids. Looked up from germline, CDR1 is MNHEY and CDR2 is SMNVEV (reference sequence). With 6 bases removed from V and 4 bases from J, the gap between germline ends came to 16 bases. Written as DNA, the CDR3 is TGTGCCAGCAGCCCCCGACAGGCCTCTTACGAGCAGTACTTC. This encodes CASSPRQASYEQYF.

This clone occurred a few times. The CDR3, as DNA: TGTGCCAGCAGTTTACAATCTTATTCACCCCTCCACTTT. Its translation is CASSLQSYSPLHF. This rearrangement joins TRBV27 to TRBJ1-6; D call uncertain. Germline V gene lookup returns CDR1 MNHEY and CDR2 SMNVEV (reference sequence). The CDR3 consists of 13 residues. V gave up 2 bases and J gave up 8 bases, with 7 bases separating them.

This clone was counted only a few times. The V gene is TRBV12-3 or TRBV12-4, the J gene TRBJ2-7; D may be TRBD1 (5 bases). Trimming took 3 bases from V and 6 from J, leaving 9 bases between them. CDR3 size: 12 residues. CDR3: CASSFTGVEQYF. The CDR3 bases are TGTGCCAGCAGTTTCACAGGCGTCGAGCAGTACTTC.

This clone has just a few counts. The genes are TRBV6-1 and TRBJ2-1; D gene uncertain. CDR3 length: 14 residues. V shed 4 bases and J shed 2 bases, with 9 bases lying between them. Germline V gene sequence: CDR1 MNHNS, CDR2 SASEGT. The CDR3 DNA follows: TGTGCCAGCAGTGGCCTCACCGCCTACAATGAGCAGTTCTTC. It translates to CASSGLTAYNEQFF.

Sample share makes this clone large. This chain links TRBV7-2 with TRBJ2-3; 10 bases line up with TRBD2. The CDR3 contains 15 residues. Germline assignment: CDR1 SGHTA and CDR2 FQGNSA. Germline trimming cut 4 bases from V and 3 bases from J; bases unmatched to any gene: 4. The CDR3 bases are TGTGCCAGCAGCTCTGGACTAGCGGTGACAGATACGCAGTATTTT. Its translation is CASSSGLAVTDTQYF.

The chain combines TRBV6-1 with TRBJ2-2, with 8 bases aligning to TRBD1. The CDR3 extends over 13 amino acids. CDR1 and CDR2 (germline): MNHNS, SASEGT. The ends lost 7 bases at V and 5 bases at J; junction bases unmatched: 3. The CDR3 bases are TGTGCCAGCACCCGGACAGGGACCGGGGAGCTGTTTTTT. It translates to CASTRTGTGELFF.

This clone occurred a few times. The CDR3 is CASRPLAGELFF. CDR3 sequence (DNA): TGTGCCAGCAGACCCTTAGCCGGGGAGCTGTTTTTT. This chain uses TRBV12-3 or TRBV12-4 with TRBJ2-2; D remains unclear. The CDR3 runs to 12 residues. V lost 6 bases, J lost 6 bases, and 8 bases lay in between.

As for this clone: The sample carries other DNA sequences with the same CDR3. The genes are TRBV24-1 and TRBJ1-6, with a weak D call TRBD1 (5 bases). Trimming removed 9 bases at V and 6 bases at J, with 32 bases between. The CDR3 sequence is 20 residues long. Per the germline V gene, CDR1 is KGHDR and CDR2 is SFDVKD. CDR3 protein: CATWVTWIAEGTFFNSPLHF. For the CDR3, the DNA is TGTGCCACCTGGGTTACTTGGATAGCGGAGGGGACGTTTTTTAATTCACCCCTCCACTTT.

This clone was observed a few times. The V gene is TRBV6-1, the J gene TRBJ2-7, with 11 positions matching TRBD2. The ends lost 7 bases at V and 5 bases at J; junction bases unmatched: 13. Germline values: CDR1 MNHNS, CDR2 SASEGT. CDR3 length equals 16 residues. Here the CDR3 reads CASTTGLADKGHEQYF. DNA of the CDR3: TGTGCCAGCACCACGGGACTAGCGGATAAGGGCCACGAGCAGTACTTC.

The chain has TRBV7-9 and TRBJ2-2; D might be TRBD1 or TRBD2, each matching 6 bases. CDR3 length: 15 residues. CDR1 is SEHNR and CDR2 is FQNEAQ in the germline V gene (reference sequence). Trimming removed 4 bases from V and 5 bases from J, with 14 bases in between. The CDR3 loop reads CASSSMGGATGELFF. The CDR3 DNA follows: TGTGCCAGCAGCTCAATGGGGGGCGCAACCGGGGAGCTGTTTTTT.

DNA for the CDR3: TGCGCCAGCAGCCAAGTGGCGGACAATGAGCAGTTCTTC. It translates to CASSQVADNEQFF. The gene calls are TRBV4-1 and TRBJ2-1; no definite D call. Germline-derived CDR1 and CDR2 are MGHRA and YSYEKL. The V gene lost 1 base and the J gene lost 5 bases, with 6 bases spanning the gap. This CDR3 comprises 13 residues.

There are a few counts of this clone. This sequence joins TRBV16 and TRBJ1-2; D not certain. V gave up 0 bases and J gave up 5 bases, with 7 bases separating them. The CDR3 has 13 residues. Germline CDR1 is KGHSY and CDR2 is FQNENV. CDR3 loop: CASSQSGIYGYTF. DNA of the CDR3: TGTGCCAGCAGCCAATCAGGGATTTATGGCTACACCTTC.